The rows below give T cell receptor beta chains drawn from one sample of a study of cytomegalovirus exposure and HLA in healthy donors. The protocol was immunoSEQ multiplex PCR, while the TCRdb copy is restricted to in-frame clones and leaves out a portion. The sample has some 100,000 clones, around 76% seen once. Sequenced input: PBMCs. The receptors here all came from a woman aged 45-65 years in good health and CMV-seropositive. Both conserved end residues are part of each CDR3. D genes are given only for firm matches. The size of a clone is reported for some rows only, either as once, few or many, or as a class for expanded clones.

NA	TRBV10-2	TRBJ2-7	NA	TGCGCCAGCAGTGAGGGCAGAGGGACAACCTACGAGCAGTACTTC	CASSEGRGTTYEQYF
NA	TRBV2	TRBJ1-2	NA	TGTGCCAGCAGTATACAGGAGTACACCTTC	CASSIQEYTF
NA	TRBV10-3	TRBJ1-6	few	TGTGCCATCAGTCCAGGGATGACACCCCTCCACTTT	CAISPGMTPLHF
TRBD2	TRBV18	TRBJ2-1	NA	TGTGCCAGCTCACCGCTGGGACTAGCGGGAGTAGTGGGTTACAATGAGCAGTTCTTC	CASSPLGLAGVVGYNEQFF
NA	TRBV19	TRBJ1-1	NA	TGTGCCAGTAGTACAACTCACGGGAACACTGAAGCTTTCTTT	CASSTTHGNTEAFF
TRBD1	TRBV7-3	TRBJ1-1	few	TGTGCCAGCAGCTTGACAGGGAGTAGTTCTGAAGCTTTCTTT	CASSLTGSSSEAFF
NA	TRBV14	TRBJ1-1	NA	TGTGCCAGCAGCCAAGGGACTTGGGCTGAAGCTTTCTTT	CASSQGTWAEAFF
NA	TRBV2	TRBJ1-2	NA	TGTGCCAGCAGTGGACAGAGTTCTAACTATGGCTACACCTTC	CASSGQSSNYGYTF
TRBD1	TRBV15	TRBJ2-7	NA	TGTGCCACCAGCGGAGTGACAGGGTGGACCTACGAGCAGTACTTC	CATSGVTGWTYEQYF
NA	TRBV18	TRBJ2-2	few	TGTGCCAGCTCACCACCTCCCCCGAAGACTAACACCGGGGAGCTGTTTTTT	CASSPPPPKTNTGELFF
NA	TRBV21-1	TRBJ2-2	NA	TGTGCCAGCAGCAAAGCATTGACTAGCGGGACGAATATACGGAACACCGGGGAGCTGTTTTTT	CASSKALTSGTNIRNTGELFF
TRBD2	TRBV29-1	TRBJ2-2	few	TGCAGCGTAACTAGCGCGAAGTACCGGAACACCGGGGAGCTGTTTTTT	CSVTSAKYRNTGELFF
TRBD2	TRBV9	TRBJ2-7	NA	TGTGCCAGCAGCGTAGGCGGGGGTGGCTACGAGCAGTACTTC	CASSVGGGGYEQYF
NA	TRBV19	TRBJ1-5	NA	TGTGCCAGTAGTATAACAGGAAGCAATCAGCCCCAGCATTTT	CASSITGSNQPQHF
NA	TRBV5-6	TRBJ2-5	NA	TGTGCCAGCAGCTTGGCCCCAGCGGGAGAGACCCAGTACTTC	CASSLAPAGETQYF
TRBD1	TRBV5-5	TRBJ2-1	once	TGTGCCAGCAGCCCGGTTCTCGGCGGCGGGACAGGGAACTACAATGAGCAGTTCTTC	CASSPVLGGGTGNYNEQFF
NA	TRBV7-2	TRBJ1-2	few	TGTGCCAGCTGCCTTAGTGTCTCCTATGGCTACACCTTC	CASCLSVSYGYTF
TRBD1	TRBV18	TRBJ2-5	NA	TGTGCCAGCTCACCAGCCGGGACAGAAGAGACCCAGTACTTC	CASSPAGTEETQYF